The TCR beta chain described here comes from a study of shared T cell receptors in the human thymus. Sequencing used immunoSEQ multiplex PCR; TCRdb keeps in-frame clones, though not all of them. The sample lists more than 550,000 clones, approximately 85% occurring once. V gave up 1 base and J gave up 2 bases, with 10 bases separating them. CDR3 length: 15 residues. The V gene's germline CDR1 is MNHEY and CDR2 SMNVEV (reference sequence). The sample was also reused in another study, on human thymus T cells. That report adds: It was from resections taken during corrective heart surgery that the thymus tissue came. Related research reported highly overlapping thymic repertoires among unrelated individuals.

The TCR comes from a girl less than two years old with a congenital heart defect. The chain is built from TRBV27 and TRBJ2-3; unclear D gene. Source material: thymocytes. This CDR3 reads CASSLWRGSTDTQYF. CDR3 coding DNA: TGTGCCAGCAGTTTATGGCGCGGATCCACAGATACGCAGTATTTT.